This TCR beta chain was sequenced for a study of cytomegalovirus exposure and HLA in healthy donors. Study at large: Of the donors genotyped, some 400 in all, about 80% fell in the Caucasian-associated ancestry cluster.

This clone was seen only once. The antigen is unknown. A junction end diverges from the germline sequence, so it may reflect a read error. Overall study findings and caveats: In an earlier analysis, about 87% or about 30%: the productive usage of most TCR beta V segments. A later analysis linked 16,951 TCR beta sequences to HLA alleles at 0.05 false discovery rate.

The study ran its PCR with 60 Vbeta and 13 Jbeta primers. Generated by immunoSEQ multiplex PCR, the TCRdb table keeps only in-frame clones and is missing some. This sample has about 160,000 clones, with 77% found just once. Unrecorded immune exposures were likely, despite nominal health at sampling. Germline V gene data show CDR1 as SEHNR and CDR2 as FQNEAQ (reference sequence). CDR3 length: 17 residues. V is TRBV7-9 and J is TRBJ2-5; TRBD2 matches at 13 bases. This sequence was found in a man aged 50 to 59 in good health and CMV-seropositive. Sequenced material: PBMCs. CDR3: CASSSSTSGGFQEAQYF. Written as DNA, the CDR3 is TGTGCCAGCAGCTCCTCGACTAGCGGGGGGTTCCAAGAGGCCCAGTACTTC.